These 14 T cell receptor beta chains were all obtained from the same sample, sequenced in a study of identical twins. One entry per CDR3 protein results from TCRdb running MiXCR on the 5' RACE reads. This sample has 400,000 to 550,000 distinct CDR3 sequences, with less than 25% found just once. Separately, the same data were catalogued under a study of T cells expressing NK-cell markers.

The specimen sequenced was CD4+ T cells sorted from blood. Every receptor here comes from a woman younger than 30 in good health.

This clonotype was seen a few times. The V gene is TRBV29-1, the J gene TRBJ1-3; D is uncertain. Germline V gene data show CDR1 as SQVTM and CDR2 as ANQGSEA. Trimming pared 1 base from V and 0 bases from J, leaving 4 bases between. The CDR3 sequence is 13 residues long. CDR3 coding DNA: TGCAGCGTTGAAGCAAGCTCTGGAAACACCATATATTTT. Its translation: CSVEASSGNTIYF.

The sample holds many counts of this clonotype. CDR3 loop: CASSAIREHTDTQYF. DNA of the CDR3: TGCGCCAGCAGTGCTATACGGGAGCACACAGATACGCAGTATTTT. The rearrangement uses TRBV10-2 and TRBJ2-3; D might be TRBD2 (6 bases). Trimming removed 4 bases at V and 2 bases at J, with 13 bases between. The CDR3 runs 15 residues. Looked up from germline, CDR1 is WSHSY and CDR2 is SAAADI.

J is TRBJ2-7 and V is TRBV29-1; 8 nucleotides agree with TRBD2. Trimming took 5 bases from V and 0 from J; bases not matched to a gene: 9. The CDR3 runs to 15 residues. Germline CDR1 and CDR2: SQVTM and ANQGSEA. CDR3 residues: CSVIGTGGSSYEQYF. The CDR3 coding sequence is TGCAGCGTTATTGGGACGGGAGGGTCCTCCTACGAGCAGTACTTC.

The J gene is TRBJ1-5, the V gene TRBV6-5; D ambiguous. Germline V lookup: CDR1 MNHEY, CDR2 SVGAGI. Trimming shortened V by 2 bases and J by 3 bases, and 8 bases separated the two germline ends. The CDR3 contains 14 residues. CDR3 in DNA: TGTGCCAGCAGTTACGAGTCCTACAATCAGCCCCAGCATTTT. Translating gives CASSYESYNQPQHF.

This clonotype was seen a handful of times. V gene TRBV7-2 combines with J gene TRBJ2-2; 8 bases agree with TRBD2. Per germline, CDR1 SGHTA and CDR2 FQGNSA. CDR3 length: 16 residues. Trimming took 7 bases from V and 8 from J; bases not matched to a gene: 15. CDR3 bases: TGTGCCAGCATCCTTAAGACTAGCGCCATTGCGGGGGAGCTGTTTTTT. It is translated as CASILKTSAIAGELFF.

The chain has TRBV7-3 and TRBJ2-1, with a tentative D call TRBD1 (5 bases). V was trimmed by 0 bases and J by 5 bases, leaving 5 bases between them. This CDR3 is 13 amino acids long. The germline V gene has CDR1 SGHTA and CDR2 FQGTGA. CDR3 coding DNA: TGTGCCAGCAGCTTAACGACAGACAATGAGCAGTTCTTC. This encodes CASSLTTDNEQFF.

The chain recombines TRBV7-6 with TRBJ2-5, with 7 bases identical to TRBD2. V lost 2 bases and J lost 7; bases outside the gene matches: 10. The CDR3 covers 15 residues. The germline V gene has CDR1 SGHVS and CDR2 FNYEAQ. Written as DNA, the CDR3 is TGTGCCAGCAGCTTACGGTGGGAGGGTGGCTTGACCCAGTACTTC. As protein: CASSLRWEGGLTQYF. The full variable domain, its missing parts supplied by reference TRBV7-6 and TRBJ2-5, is GAGVSQSPRYKVTKRGQDVALRCDPISGHVSLYWYRQALGQGPEFLTYFNYEAQQDKSGLPNDRFSAERPEGSISTLTIQRTEQRDSAMYRCASSLRWEGGLTQYFGPGTRLLVL.

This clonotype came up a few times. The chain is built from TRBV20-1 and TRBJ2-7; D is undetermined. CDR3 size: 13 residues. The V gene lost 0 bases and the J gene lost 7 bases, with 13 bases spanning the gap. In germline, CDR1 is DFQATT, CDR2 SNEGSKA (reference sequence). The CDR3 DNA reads TGCAGTGCTAGAGATGTTAGATCGCGTGAGCAGTACTTC. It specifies CSARDVRSREQYF.

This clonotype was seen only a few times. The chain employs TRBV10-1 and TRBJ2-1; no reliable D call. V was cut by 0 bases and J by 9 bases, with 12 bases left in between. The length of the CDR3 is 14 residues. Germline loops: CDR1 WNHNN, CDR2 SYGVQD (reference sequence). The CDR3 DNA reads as TGCGCCAGCAGTGAGTCAGTAGGCCCCAGTGAGCAGTTCTTC. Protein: CASSESVGPSEQFF.

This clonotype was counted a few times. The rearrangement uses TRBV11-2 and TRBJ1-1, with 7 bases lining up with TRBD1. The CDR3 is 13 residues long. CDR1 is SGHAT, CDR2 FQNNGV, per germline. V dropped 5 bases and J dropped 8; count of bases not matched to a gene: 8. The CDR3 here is CASSVARGTEAFF. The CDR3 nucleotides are TGTGCCAGCAGCGTCGCCAGGGGGACCGAAGCTTTCTTT. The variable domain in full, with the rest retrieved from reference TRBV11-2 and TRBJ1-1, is EAGVAQSPRYKIIEKRQSVAFWCNPISGHATLYWYQQILGQGPKLLIQFQNNGVVDDSQLPKDRFSAERLKGVDSTLKIQPAKLEDSAVYLCASSVARGTEAFFGQGTRLTVV.

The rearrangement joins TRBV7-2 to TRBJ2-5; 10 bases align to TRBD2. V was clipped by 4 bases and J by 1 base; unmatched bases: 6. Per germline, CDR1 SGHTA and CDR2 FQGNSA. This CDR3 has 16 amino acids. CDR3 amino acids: CASSSGLAVAQETQYF. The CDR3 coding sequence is TGTGCCAGCAGCTCCGGACTAGCGGTGGCCCAAGAGACCCAGTACTTC.

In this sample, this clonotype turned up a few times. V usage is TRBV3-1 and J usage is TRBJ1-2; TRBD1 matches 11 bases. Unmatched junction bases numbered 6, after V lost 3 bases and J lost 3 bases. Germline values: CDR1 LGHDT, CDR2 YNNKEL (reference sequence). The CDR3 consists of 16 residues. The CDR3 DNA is TGTGCCAGCAGCCAGAGGGACAGGGGGTTTCACTATGGCTACACCTTC. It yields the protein CASSQRDRGFHYGYTF.

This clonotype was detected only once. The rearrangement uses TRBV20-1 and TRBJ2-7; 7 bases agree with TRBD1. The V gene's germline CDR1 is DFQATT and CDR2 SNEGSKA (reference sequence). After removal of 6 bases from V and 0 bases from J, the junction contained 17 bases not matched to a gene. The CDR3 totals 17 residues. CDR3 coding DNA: TGCAGTGCGACACGTGGGACAGCCTATTTGATCTCCTACGAGCAGTACTTC. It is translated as CSATRGTAYLISYEQYF.

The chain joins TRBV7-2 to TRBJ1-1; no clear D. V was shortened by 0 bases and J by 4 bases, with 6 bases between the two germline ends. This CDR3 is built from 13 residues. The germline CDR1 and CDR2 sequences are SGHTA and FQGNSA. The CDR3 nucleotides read TGTGCCAGCAGCTTAGCAGTTGGCACTGAAGCTTTCTTT. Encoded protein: CASSLAVGTEAFF.